Following are 19 T cell receptor beta chains from one sample sequenced in a study of T cells in Graves' hyperthyroidism and ophthalmopathy (dated by TCRdb to between 2018 and 2021). Library construction relied on multiplex PCR. Sequencing was performed on an Illumina HiSeq 2000. The TCR beta CDR3 regions were amplified from RNA transcripts. A first-round RT-PCR of the TCR CDR3 used the HTBI primer set with the Qiagen OneStep RT-PCR kit. In-frame beta chains were kept once TCRdb had trimmed the public reads at Q25 with fastp and called clones with MiXCR. Identical CDR3 protein sequences are pooled into one entry, listed with their most common genes and DNA. The sample includes about 200,000 distinct CDR3 sequences, with about a sixth observed a single time. The ten largest clones capture approximately 56% of the sample. Sequenced: blood. These receptor sequences come from a woman aged 45 to 65 with Graves' hyperthyroidism.

This clonotype was seen at least ten times. The chain carries TRBV9 and TRBJ2-3, with unresolved D. The V end lost 0 bases, the J end lost 2 bases, and 10 bases lay between the germline ends. This CDR3 spans 15 amino acids. The germline CDR1 and CDR2 sequences are SGDLS and YYNGEE. For the CDR3, the DNA is TGTGCCAGCAGCGTAGGTGACTCCCCCACAGATACGCAGTATTTT. Its translation: CASSVGDSPTDTQYF.

Only a few counts were recorded for this clonotype. V is TRBV12-3 or TRBV12-4 and J is TRBJ2-1, with 15 bases that match TRBD2. The CDR3 loop spans 17 amino acids. V was clipped by 3 bases and J by 4 bases; unmatched bases: 4. Here the CDR3 reads CASSFGTSGRRYNEQFF. CDR3 DNA sequence: TGTGCCAGCAGTTTTGGGACTAGCGGGAGGAGGTACAATGAGCAGTTCTTC.

In its sample, this clonotype was seen a few times. The chain recombines TRBV5-1 with TRBJ1-1, with a tentative D call TRBD1 (5 bases). Germline CDR1 reads SGHRS; CDR2 reads YFSETQ. Trimming pared 0 bases from V and 3 bases from J, leaving 15 bases between. This CDR3 is 16 amino acids long. The CDR3 nucleotides read TGCGCCAGCAGCTTGGGGGCAGGGAAGGGCGACACTGAAGCTTTCTTT. Protein: CASSLGAGKGDTEAFF.

The chain recombines TRBV24-1 with TRBJ2-1; TRBD1 matches at 8 bases. There are 14 residues in the CDR3. J lost 6 bases, V lost 4 bases, and 4 bases had no gene match. Germline CDR1 KGHDR, CDR2 SFDVKD. The CDR3, as DNA: TGTGCCACCAGTGACCCCGGGACAGGCAATGAGCAGTTCTTC. Translated: CATSDPGTGNEQFF.

The V call is TRBV18, the J call TRBJ1-1; 8 bases line up with TRBD1. The CDR3 spans 18 residues. Losses at the gene ends were 4 bases for V and 1 base for J; bases not matched to a gene: 14. Germline lookup yields CDR1 KGHSH and CDR2 LQKENI. The CDR3 nucleotides are TGTGCCAGCTCACAGTTTACGACAGGGGCCATGAGGAACACTGAAGCTTTCTTT. This encodes CASSQFTTGAMRNTEAFF.

The chain recombines TRBV20-1 with TRBJ1-5; tentative D call: TRBD1 (5 bases). Per germline, CDR1 DFQATT and CDR2 SNEGSKA (reference sequence). The CDR3 has 16 residues. Deletions cut 0 bases from V and 4 bases from J, with 16 bases between. For the CDR3, the DNA is TGCAGTGCTAGAGACTGGGGCACAGGCAGGAATCAGCCCCAGCATTTT. This encodes CSARDWGTGRNQPQHF.

The sample holds a few counts of this clonotype. V and J are TRBV15 and TRBJ1-1, with 8 bases aligning to TRBD1. The CDR3 covers 15 residues. J gave up 5 bases and V 2 bases, and 7 bases lay outside the gene matches. Germline values: CDR1 LNHNV, CDR2 YYDKDF (reference sequence). The DNA of the CDR3 is TGTGCCACCAGCAGATCCGACAGGGGCGTGACTGAAGCTTTCTTT. It is translated as CATSRSDRGVTEAFF.

The V and J genes are TRBV9 and TRBJ2-1; D might be TRBD1 or TRBD2, each matching 5 bases. Germline V CDR1 and CDR2: SGDLS, YYNGEE. Trimming stripped 3 bases from V and 0 bases from J, with 19 bases between. CDR3 length equals 18 residues. CDR3 loop: CASSDDPRGYSSYNEQFF. The CDR3 DNA follows: TGTGCCAGCAGCGACGACCCTCGGGGCTACAGCTCCTACAATGAGCAGTTCTTC. Together with reference TRBV9 and TRBJ2-1, the CDR3 gives the full variable domain: DSGVTQTPKHLITATGQRVTLRCSPRSGDLSVYWYQQSLDQGLQFLIQYYNGEERAKGNILERFSAQQFPDLHSELNLSSLELGDSALYFCASSDDPRGYSSYNEQFFGPGTRLTVL.

Comment on this clonotype: Being one base from a much bigger clone, this may be a read error. The chain joins TRBV20-1 to TRBJ1-1; unclear D gene. Between the trimmed V and J ends, which lost 3 bases and 4 bases, there was a span of 12 bases. Germline assignment: CDR1 DFQATT and CDR2 SNEGSKA (reference sequence). The CDR3 contains 13 residues. Here the CDR3 DNA reads TGCAGTGCTAGTGGGCCAAAGGTCACTGAAGCTTTCTTT. It translates to CSASGPKVTEAFF.

This clonotype has a handful of counts. CDR3 region: CASSLARDQETQYF. DNA for the CDR3: TGTGCCAGCAGCTTAGCGCGGGACCAAGAGACCCAGTACTTC. This chain connects TRBV7-9 to TRBJ2-5, with D tentatively TRBD2 (5 bases). From germline, CDR1 is SEHNR and CDR2 FQNEAQ (reference sequence). Trimming stripped 0 bases from V and 0 bases from J, with 5 bases between. The CDR3 loop spans 14 amino acids.

The rearrangement joins TRBV19 to TRBJ2-1; D remains unclear. Trimming took 7 bases from V and 4 from J, leaving 11 bases between them. CDR1 LNHDA and CDR2 SQIVND come from the germline V gene (reference sequence). The CDR3 contains 13 residues. CDR3 sequence: CASTSPGYNEQFF. In nucleotides, the CDR3 is TGTGCCAGTACCTCTCCGGGTTACAATGAGCAGTTCTTC.

This clonotype has a handful of counts. The chain employs TRBV7-9 and TRBJ1-1; TRBD1 matches at 8 bases. The CDR3 spans 15 residues. Per germline, CDR1 SEHNR and CDR2 FQNEAQ (reference sequence). Germline trimming cut 5 bases from V and 7 bases from J; bases unmatched to any gene: 12. The CDR3 region is CASSPRGQGADEAFF. DNA for the CDR3: TGTGCCAGCAGCCCGCGAGGTCAGGGGGCCGATGAAGCTTTCTTT. The full variable domain, completed using reference TRBV7-9 and TRBJ1-1, is DTGVSQNPRHKITKRGQNVTFRCDPISEHNRLYWYRQTLGQGPEFLTYFQNEAQLEKSRLLSDRFSAERPKGSFSTLEIQRTEQGDSAMYLCASSPRGQGADEAFFGQGTRLTVV.

This clonotype showed up many times. V usage is TRBV20-1 and J usage is TRBJ1-2; D is undetermined. In germline, CDR1 is DFQATT, CDR2 SNEGSKA (reference sequence). V was trimmed by 4 bases and J by 2 bases, leaving 14 bases between them. The CDR3 has 14 amino acids. CDR3: CSAKAPSSNYGYTF. CDR3 DNA sequence: TGCAGTGCTAAGGCACCCAGTTCCAACTATGGCTACACCTTC.

This clonotype has just a few counts. The rearrangement joins TRBV30 to TRBJ1-3, with D unclear. Trimming pared 0 bases from V and 8 bases from J, leaving 8 bases between. This CDR3 comprises 12 residues. Per the germline V gene, CDR1 is GTSNPN and CDR2 is SVGIG (reference sequence). Here the CDR3 DNA reads TGTGCCTGGAGTGTACTGGGCGACACCATATATTTT. Translating it yields CAWSVLGDTIYF.

This clonotype has ten or more counts. The chain couples TRBV7-9 to TRBJ2-7; D possibly corresponds to TRBD2 (5 bases). Germline V gives CDR1 SEHNR, CDR2 FQNEAQ (reference sequence). Deletions cut 1 base from V and 9 bases from J, with 10 bases between. The CDR3 runs to 12 residues. CDR3 protein: CASSLDTEGQYF. DNA of the CDR3: TGTGCCAGCAGCTTAGACACAGAGGGGCAGTACTTC.

The table lists this clonotype with a count of one. The chain has TRBV6-2 or TRBV6-3 and TRBJ1-1; D is ambiguous. V gave up 9 bases and J gave up 3 bases, with 2 bases separating them. The CDR3 runs 9 residues. CDR1 is MNHEY and CDR2 is SVGEGT in the germline V gene. CDR3 in amino acids: CASDTEAFF. The CDR3 DNA follows: TGTGCCAGTGACACTGAAGCTTTCTTT.

The genes are TRBV20-1 and TRBJ1-1; D ambiguous. Germline V gives CDR1 DFQATT, CDR2 SNEGSKA (reference sequence). This CDR3 spans 12 amino acids. Trimming removed 5 bases at V and 0 bases at J, with 7 bases between. In DNA, the CDR3 is TGCAGTGCTTTGGACGTGAACACTGAAGCTTTCTTT. It specifies CSALDVNTEAFF.

V and J are TRBV4-1 and TRBJ1-1; tentatively, D is TRBD1 (5 bases). Germline V lookup: CDR1 MGHRA, CDR2 YSYEKL. V gave up 1 base and J gave up 2 bases, with 23 bases separating them. This CDR3 has 19 residues. CDR3 in amino acids: CASSQGPGGRFGFNTEAFF. The CDR3 nucleotides read TGCGCCAGCAGCCAAGGCCCGGGGGGGAGATTTGGATTTAACACTGAAGCTTTCTTT.

J is TRBJ1-1 and V is TRBV10-3, with TRBD1 as a possible D gene (6 bases). Per the germline V gene, CDR1 is ENHRY and CDR2 is SYGVKD. Deletions cut 6 bases from V and 1 base from J, with 12 bases between. This CDR3 spans 14 amino acids. The CDR3 reads CAIRGGAANTEAFF. CDR3 sequence (DNA): TGTGCCATCAGGGGGGGGGCGGCGAACACTGAAGCTTTCTTT.